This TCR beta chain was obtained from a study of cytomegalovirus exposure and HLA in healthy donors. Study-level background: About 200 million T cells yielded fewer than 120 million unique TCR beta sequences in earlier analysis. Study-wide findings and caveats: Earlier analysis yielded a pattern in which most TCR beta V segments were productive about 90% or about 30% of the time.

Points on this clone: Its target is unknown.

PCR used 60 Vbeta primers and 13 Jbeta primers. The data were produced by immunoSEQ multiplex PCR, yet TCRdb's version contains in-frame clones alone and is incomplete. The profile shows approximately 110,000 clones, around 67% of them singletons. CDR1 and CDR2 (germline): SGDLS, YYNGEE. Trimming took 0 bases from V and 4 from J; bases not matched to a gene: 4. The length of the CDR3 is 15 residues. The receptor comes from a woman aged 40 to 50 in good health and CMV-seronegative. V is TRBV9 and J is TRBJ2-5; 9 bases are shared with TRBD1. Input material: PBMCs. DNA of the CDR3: TGTGCCAGCAGCGTAGGGACAGGGGAGACAGAGACCCAGTACTTC. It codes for CASSVGTGETETQYF.